The 24 T cell receptor beta chains presented below share a single source sample, sequenced in a study of cytomegalovirus exposure and HLA in healthy donors. In the PCR, 60 Vbeta and 13 Jbeta primers were used. Produced via immunoSEQ multiplex PCR; TCRdb's table is partial and in-frame only. The repertoire holds some 220,000 clones, with 85% to 90% as singletons. Sequenced sample: PBMCs. The receptors come from a woman between 18 and 29 years old in good health and CMV-seronegative.

This chain links TRBV6-6 with TRBJ1-5; TRBD1 matches 7 bases. The V segment lost 6 bases and the J segment 3 bases; nucleotides outside the gene matches: 8. This CDR3 contains 15 residues. The germline V gene has CDR1 MNHNY and CDR2 SVGAGI (reference sequence). CDR3 amino acids: CASRLGTASNQPQHF. For the CDR3, the DNA is TGTGCCAGCAGACTTGGGACAGCCTCCAATCAGCCCCAGCATTTT.

The DNA for the CDR3 is TGTGCCAGCTCACCACCGGGCAGGGGCTCATCGTGGCTCACAGATACGCAGTATTTT. Its protein product is CASSPPGRGSSWLTDTQYF. V is TRBV18 and J is TRBJ2-3, with a possible D match to TRBD1 (6 bases). Germline assignment: CDR1 KGHSH and CDR2 LQKENI. Trimming pared 0 bases from V and 2 bases from J, leaving 21 bases between. This CDR3 comprises 19 residues.

This chain joins TRBV18 and TRBJ1-1; 9 bases agree with TRBD1. Per the germline V gene, CDR1 is KGHSH and CDR2 is LQKENI. The length of the CDR3 is 13 residues. V dropped 3 bases and J dropped 5; count of bases not matched to a gene: 1. Written as DNA, the CDR3 is TGTGCCAGCTCACCGGACAGGGGAACTGAAGCTTTCTTT. It specifies CASSPDRGTEAFF. Complete variable domain (other parts from reference TRBV18 and TRBJ1-1): NAGVMQNPRHLVRRRGQEARLRCSPMKGHSHVYWYRQLPEEGLKFMVYLQKENIIDESGMPKERFSAEFPKEGPSILRIQQVVRGDSAAYFCASSPDRGTEAFFGQGTRLTVV.

This clone is a singleton in its sample. The chain links TRBV11-2 to TRBJ2-4; weak D call: TRBD2 (6 bases). The CDR3 is made up of 18 amino acids. Deletions cut 1 base from V and 0 bases from J, with 16 bases between. The germline V gene encodes CDR1 SGHAT and CDR2 FQNNGV. The DNA for the CDR3 is TGTGCCAGCAGCTTAGCACAGGTCGGGACTTTAGCCAAAAACATTCAGTACTTC. Protein: CASSLAQVGTLAKNIQYF.

V is TRBV6-5 and J is TRBJ1-1; possibly TRBD1 for D (5 bases). Germline CDR1 MNHEY, CDR2 SVGAGI. V was clipped by 8 bases and J by 5 bases, with 18 bases between them. There are 14 residues in the CDR3. CDR3 coding DNA: TGTGCCAGCGCATTGACCGGGGGAAGGACTGAAGCTTTCTTT. Translated: CASALTGGRTEAFF.

This clone showed up just a few times. The chain employs TRBV4-1 and TRBJ2-1; D might be TRBD2 (5 bases). CDR3 length equals 15 residues. V was clipped by 0 bases and J by 0 bases, with 6 bases between them. Germline CDR1 reads MGHRA; CDR2 reads YSYEKL. CDR3 region: CASSQEAASYNEQFF. CDR3 in DNA: TGCGCCAGCAGCCAAGAAGCGGCCTCCTACAATGAGCAGTTCTTC.

The chain carries TRBV29-1 and TRBJ2-7, with 8 positions matching TRBD1. This CDR3 is 15 amino acids long. V was pared by 5 bases and J by 7 bases, with 16 bases of the junction left unmatched. Germline V gene sequence: CDR1 SQVTM, CDR2 ANQGSEA. The CDR3 bases are TGCAGCGTTCTTCCGGACAGGGTGTCGACCAATGAGCAGTACTTC. Protein product: CSVLPDRVSTNEQYF.

The V gene is TRBV10-3, the J gene TRBJ2-1; the D gene is possibly TRBD2 (6 bases). The ends were cut back, 7 bases at V and 5 bases at J, with 9 bases in the middle. Germline V gene lookup returns CDR1 ENHRY and CDR2 SYGVKD. This CDR3 contains 12 residues. The CDR3 sequence: CAIKGGDNEQFF. The CDR3 nucleotides read TGTGCCATCAAGGGCGGGGACAATGAGCAGTTCTTC.

The gene calls are TRBV15 and TRBJ1-1, with TRBD1 matching 10 bases. Germline values: CDR1 LNHNV, CDR2 YYDKDF (reference sequence). CDR3 length: 15 residues. The ends lost 5 bases at V and 4 bases at J; junction bases unmatched: 7. The DNA of the CDR3 is TGTGCCACCAGCTTTCGGGACAGGGGCAGCACTGAAGCTTTCTTT. Protein sequence: CATSFRDRGSTEAFF.

The rearrangement uses TRBV4-3 and TRBJ2-5; possibly TRBD2 for D (7 bases). V dropped 0 bases and J dropped 2 bases, with 25 bases sitting between them. The CDR3 covers 20 residues. In germline, CDR1 is LGHNA, CDR2 YSLEER. In nucleotides, the CDR3 is TGCGCCAGCAGCCAAGATGTTGCGGGGGCCCGTCCCCCTGGACAAGAGACCCAGTACTTC. This translates into CASSQDVAGARPPGQETQYF.

The chain couples TRBV29-1 to TRBJ1-2, with 7 bases fitting TRBD1. This CDR3 is 12 amino acids long. V lost 6 bases, J lost 5 bases, and 6 bases stayed unmatched. The germline gives CDR1 SQVTM, CDR2 ANQGSEA. The chain's CDR3 is CSVSGTEYGYTF. CDR3 bases: TGCAGCGTCTCCGGGACAGAATATGGCTACACCTTC.

This clone was observed once. V and J are TRBV7-9 and TRBJ1-4; 7 bases are shared with TRBD1. Trimming removed 5 bases from V and 8 bases from J; junction bases left unmatched: 5. CDR1 and CDR2 (germline): SEHNR, FQNEAQ (reference sequence). The length of the CDR3 is 13 residues. The CDR3 spells CASSQRTGEKLFF. The DNA for the CDR3 is TGTGCCAGCAGCCAACGGACAGGCGAAAAACTGTTTTTT. Filled out from reference TRBV7-9 and TRBJ1-4, the complete variable domain reads DTGVSQNPRHKITKRGQNVTFRCDPISEHNRLYWYRQTLGQGPEFLTYFQNEAQLEKSRLLSDRFSAERPKGSFSTLEIQRTEQGDSAMYLCASSQRTGEKLFFGSGTQLSVL.

This clone was found a few times. V gene TRBV7-2 combines with J gene TRBJ2-1; D may be TRBD2 (5 bases). V lost 3 bases, J lost 4 bases, and 25 bases lay in between. This CDR3 has 19 amino acids. Germline-derived CDR1 and CDR2 are SGHTA and FQGNSA. The CDR3 loop reads CASSFPSRGLGLEYNEQFF. CDR3 coding DNA: TGTGCCAGCAGCTTCCCCTCCCGCGGGTTAGGCCTCGAGTACAATGAGCAGTTCTTC.

The chain is built from TRBV5-6 and TRBJ2-3; 7 bases agree with TRBD2. Germline assignment: CDR1 SGHDT and CDR2 YYEEEE. The CDR3 is 15 residues long. V shed 1 base, J shed 4 bases, and the junction held 6 bases outside the gene matches. The CDR3 reads CASSLSAGAADTQYF. The CDR3 DNA follows: TGTGCCAGCAGCTTGTCGGCGGGAGCAGCAGATACGCAGTATTTT.

The rearrangement joins TRBV6-5 to TRBJ2-1, with D maybe TRBD2 (6 bases). V was cut by 4 bases and J by 7 bases, with 17 bases left in between. From germline, CDR1 is MNHEY and CDR2 SVGAGI. CDR3 length: 15 residues. CDR3 in DNA: TGTGCCAGCAGTTCACTAGGAGGGCCGGGGAATGAGCAGTTCTTC. Its translation: CASSSLGGPGNEQFF.

The gene calls are TRBV4-2 and TRBJ2-3; TRBD1 aligns across 7 bases. V gave up 4 bases and J gave up 6 bases; unmatched junction bases: 10. CDR3 length: 15 amino acids. CDR1 and CDR2 (germline): LGHNA, YNFKEQ. CDR3 DNA sequence: TGTGCCAGCAGCCTCGGGACAGCCGGCAGGGATACGCAGTATTTT. Its protein is CASSLGTAGRDTQYF.

The chain combines TRBV7-8 with TRBJ1-2; D is perhaps TRBD1 (5 bases). V dropped 3 bases and J dropped 1 base, with 12 bases sitting between them. The CDR3 covers 15 residues. Per the germline V gene, CDR1 is SGHVS and CDR2 is FQNEAQ. The CDR3 spells CASSLQGTINYGYTF. The CDR3 DNA reads as TGTGCCAGCAGCTTGCAGGGAACGATTAACTATGGCTACACCTTC. The entire variable domain, with the rest obtained from reference TRBV7-8 and TRBJ1-2, is as follows: GAGVSQSPRYKVAKRGQDVALRCDPISGHVSLFWYQQALGQGPEFLTYFQNEAQLDKSGLPSDRFFAERPEGSVSTLKIQRTQQEDSAVYLCASSLQGTINYGYTFGSGTRLTVV.

Only one count was recorded for this clone. This chain uses TRBV7-2 with TRBJ2-7; 9 nucleotides line up with TRBD1. The V gene's germline CDR1 is SGHTA and CDR2 FQGNSA. V lost 2 bases, J lost 6 bases, and 5 bases stayed unmatched. CDR3 length equals 14 residues. The CDR3 nucleotides read TGTGCCAGCAGCTTAAGGACAGGGGAGGCCGAGCAGTACTTC. Residues: CASSLRTGEAEQYF. The variable domain in full, completed from reference TRBV7-2 and TRBJ2-7, reads GAGVSQSPSNKVTEKGKDVELRCDPISGHTALYWYRQSLGQGLEFLIYFQGNSAPDKSGLPSDRFSAERTGGSVSTLTIQRTQQEDSAVYLCASSLRTGEAEQYFGPGTRLTVT.

V is TRBV9 and J is TRBJ1-4; D gene uncertain. This CDR3 has 16 residues. The V end was cut by 4 bases, the J end by 0 bases, with 13 bases between. Germline V gene lookup returns CDR1 SGDLS and CDR2 YYNGEE. The CDR3 spells CASSSQLTATNEKLFF. The CDR3 DNA is TGTGCCAGCAGCTCGCAACTTACTGCAACTAATGAAAAACTGTTTTTT.

The chain has TRBV4-1 and TRBJ2-7; TRBD2 matches at 7 bases. After removal of 0 bases from V and 0 bases from J, the junction contained 5 bases not matched to a gene. In germline, CDR1 is MGHRA, CDR2 YSYEKL. CDR3 length: 16 amino acids. In nucleotides, the CDR3 is TGCGCCAGCAGCCAAGATTTAGCGGGTGGCTCCTACGAGCAGTACTTC. It yields the protein CASSQDLAGGSYEQYF.

This rearrangement joins TRBV30 to TRBJ1-5; no definite D call. The CDR3 runs 13 residues. Germline V CDR1 and CDR2: GTSNPN, SVGIG (reference sequence). The V end was cut by 0 bases, the J end by 6 bases, with 9 bases between. Here the CDR3 reads CAWSVLSGQPQHF. The CDR3 DNA sequence: TGTGCCTGGAGTGTACTAAGCGGTCAGCCCCAGCATTTT. Full variable domain (outside the CDR3, taken from reference TRBV30 and TRBJ1-5): SQTIHQWPATLVQPVGSPLSLECTVEGTSNPNLYWYRQAAGRGLQLLFYSVGIGQISSEVPQNLSASRPQDRQFILSSKKLLLSDSGFYLCAWSVLSGQPQHFGDGTRLSIL.

The chain employs TRBV30 and TRBJ2-1; possibly TRBD2 for D (5 bases). The CDR3 is 13 residues long. Germline CDR1 reads GTSNPN; CDR2 reads SVGIG (reference sequence). The V end lost 0 bases, the J end lost 6 bases, and 9 bases lay between the germline ends. CDR3 residues: CAWSVASRNEQFF. The CDR3 DNA reads TGTGCCTGGAGTGTGGCTAGCCGCAATGAGCAGTTCTTC.

The chain couples TRBV6-5 to TRBJ2-7; 12 nucleotides agree with TRBD1. CDR1 is MNHEY, CDR2 SVGAGI, per germline. Trimming took 5 bases from V and 6 from J; bases not matched to a gene: 5. The CDR3 loop spans 14 amino acids. The chain's CDR3 is CASSTRDRGLEQYF. CDR3 DNA sequence: TGTGCCAGCAGTACCCGGGACAGGGGGCTCGAGCAGTACTTC.

The chain uses TRBV30 and TRBJ2-2; D call uncertain. CDR1 is GTSNPN, CDR2 SVGIG, per germline (reference sequence). The CDR3 is 12 amino acids. Trimming took 0 bases from V and 6 from J, leaving 5 bases between them. For the CDR3, the DNA is TGTGCCTGGAGTGTTCCTCCCGGGGAGCTGTTTTTT. Translation: CAWSVPPGELFF.